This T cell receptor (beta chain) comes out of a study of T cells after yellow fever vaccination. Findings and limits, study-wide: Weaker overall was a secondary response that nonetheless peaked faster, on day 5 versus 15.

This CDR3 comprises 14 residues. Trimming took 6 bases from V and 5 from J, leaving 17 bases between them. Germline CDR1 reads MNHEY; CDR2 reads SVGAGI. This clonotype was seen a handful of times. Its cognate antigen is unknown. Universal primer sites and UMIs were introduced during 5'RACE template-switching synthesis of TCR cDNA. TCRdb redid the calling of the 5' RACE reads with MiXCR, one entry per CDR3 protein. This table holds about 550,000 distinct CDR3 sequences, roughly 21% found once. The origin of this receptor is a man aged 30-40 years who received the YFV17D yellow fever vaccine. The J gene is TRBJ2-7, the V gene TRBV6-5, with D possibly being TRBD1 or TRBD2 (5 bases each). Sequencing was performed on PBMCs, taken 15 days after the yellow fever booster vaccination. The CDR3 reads CASSLGPLKDEQYF. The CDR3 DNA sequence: TGTGCCAGCAGCCTGGGACCCTTGAAGGACGAGCAGTACTTC.